This TCR beta chain emerged from a study of glioma-infiltrating T cells. General study findings and limits: Non-neoplastic patients had below-expected tissue-blood divergence, while all gliomas exceeded expectation. CDR3 overlap between tissue and blood was very small.

Using RNA template, CDR3s of TCR alpha and beta were amplified with iRepertoire arm-PCR. Input was roughly 100-450 ng of tissue mRNA or PBMC total RNA. In TCRdb, the multiplex PCR reads were re-called with MiXCR into one record per CDR3 protein. This repertoire shows about 140,000 distinct CDR3 sequences, around 42% found once; its top ten account for 15% to 25%. Germline CDR1 and CDR2: MDHEN and SYDVKM. Deletions cut 6 bases from V and 9 bases from J, with 15 bases between. This CDR3 has 14 residues. In the case of this clonotype: Its antigen is undetermined.

The chain joins TRBV28 to TRBJ1-6; unclear D gene. This TCR derives from a human donor with low-grade glioma or glioblastoma, undergoing nonglioma brain surgery, or in good health (not recorded which). Source material: glioma tissue, nonneoplastic brain tissue, or PBMCs (not recorded which). The CDR3 spells CASRRMNIGSPLHF. The CDR3 region has the DNA TGTGCCAGCAGACGTATGAACATAGGTTCACCCCTCCACTTT.